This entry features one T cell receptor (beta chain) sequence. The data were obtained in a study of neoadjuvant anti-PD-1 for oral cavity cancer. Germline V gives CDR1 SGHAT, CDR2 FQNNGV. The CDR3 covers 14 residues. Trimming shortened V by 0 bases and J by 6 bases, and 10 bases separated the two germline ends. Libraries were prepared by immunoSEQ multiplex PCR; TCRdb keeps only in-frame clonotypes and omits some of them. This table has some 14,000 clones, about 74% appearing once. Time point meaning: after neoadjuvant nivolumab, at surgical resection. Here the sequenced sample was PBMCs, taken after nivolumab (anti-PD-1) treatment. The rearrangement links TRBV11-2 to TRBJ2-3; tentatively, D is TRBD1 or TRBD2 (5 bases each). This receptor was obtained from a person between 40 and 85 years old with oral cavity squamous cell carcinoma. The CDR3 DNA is TGTGCCAGCAGCTTAGAGGGACCCCAGGATACGCAGTATTTT. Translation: CASSLEGPQDTQYF.